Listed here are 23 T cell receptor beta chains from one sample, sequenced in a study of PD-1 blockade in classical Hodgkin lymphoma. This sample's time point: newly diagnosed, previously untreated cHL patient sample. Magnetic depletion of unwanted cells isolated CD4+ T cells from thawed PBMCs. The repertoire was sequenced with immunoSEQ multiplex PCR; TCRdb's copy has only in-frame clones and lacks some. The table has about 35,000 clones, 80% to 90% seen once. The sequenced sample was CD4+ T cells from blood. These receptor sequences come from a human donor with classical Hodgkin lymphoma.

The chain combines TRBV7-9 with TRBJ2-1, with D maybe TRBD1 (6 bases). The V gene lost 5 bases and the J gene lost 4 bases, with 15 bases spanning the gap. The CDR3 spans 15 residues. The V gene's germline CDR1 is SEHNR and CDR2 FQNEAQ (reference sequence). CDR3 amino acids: CASSARDNFYNEQFF. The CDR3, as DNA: TGTGCCAGCAGCGCCCGGGACAACTTTTACAATGAGCAGTTCTTC.

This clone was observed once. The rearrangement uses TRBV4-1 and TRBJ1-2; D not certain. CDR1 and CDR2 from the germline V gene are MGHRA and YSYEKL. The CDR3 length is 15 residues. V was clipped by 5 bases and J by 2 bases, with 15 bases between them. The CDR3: CASSKLPEANYGYTF. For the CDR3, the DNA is TGCGCCAGCAGCAAGCTTCCGGAGGCAAACTATGGCTACACCTTC.

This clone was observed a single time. Here the CDR3 reads CASRWGQGGNQPQHF. CDR3 DNA: TGTGCCAGCAGATGGGGACAGGGAGGAAATCAGCCCCAGCATTTT. V usage is TRBV2 and J usage is TRBJ1-5; 9 nucleotides line up with TRBD1. The CDR3 totals 15 residues. The germline V gene encodes CDR1 SNHLY and CDR2 FYNNEI. The V and J ends lost 6 bases and 4 bases, in that order; junction bases with no gene match: 7. Filled out from reference TRBV2 and TRBJ1-5, the complete variable domain reads EPEVTQTPSHQVTQMGQEVILRCVPISNHLYFYWYRQILGQKVEFLVSFYNNEISEKSEIFDDQFSVERPDGSNFTLKIRSTKLEDSAMYFCASRWGQGGNQPQHFGDGTRLSIL.

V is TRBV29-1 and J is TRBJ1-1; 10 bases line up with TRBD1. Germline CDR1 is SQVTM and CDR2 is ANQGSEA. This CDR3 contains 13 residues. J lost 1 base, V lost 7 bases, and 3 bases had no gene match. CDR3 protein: CSGGTGANTEAFF. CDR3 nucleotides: TGCAGCGGCGGGACAGGGGCGAACACTGAAGCTTTCTTT.

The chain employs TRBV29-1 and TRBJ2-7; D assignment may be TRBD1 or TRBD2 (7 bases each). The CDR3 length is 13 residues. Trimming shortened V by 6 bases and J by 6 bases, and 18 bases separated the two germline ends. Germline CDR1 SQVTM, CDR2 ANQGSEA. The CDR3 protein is CSVDARGGREQYF. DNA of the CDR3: TGCAGCGTAGACGCCAGGGGGGGTCGCGAGCAGTACTTC.

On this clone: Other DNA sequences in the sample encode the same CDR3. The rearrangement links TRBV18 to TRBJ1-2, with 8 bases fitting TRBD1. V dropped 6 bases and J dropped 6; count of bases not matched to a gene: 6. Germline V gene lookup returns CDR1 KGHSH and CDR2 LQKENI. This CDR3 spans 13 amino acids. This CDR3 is CASSPGQGDGYTF. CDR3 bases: TGTGCCAGCTCTCCCGGACAGGGTGATGGCTACACCTTC.

The CDR3 loop is CASSLLGGEQDEQYF. The CDR3 DNA reads as TGTGCCAGCAGTTTGTTGGGCGGGGAACAGGACGAGCAGTACTTC. V gene TRBV28 combines with J gene TRBJ2-7, with D maybe TRBD2 (6 bases). There are 15 residues in the CDR3. CDR1 and CDR2 (germline): MDHEN, SYDVKM. The V and J ends lost 3 bases and 5 bases respectively, with 17 bases between them.

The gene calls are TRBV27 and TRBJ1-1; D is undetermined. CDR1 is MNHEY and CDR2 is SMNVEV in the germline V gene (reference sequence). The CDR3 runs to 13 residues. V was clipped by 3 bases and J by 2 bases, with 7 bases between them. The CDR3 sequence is CASSLLDNTEAFF. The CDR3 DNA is TGTGCCAGCAGTTTGCTAGATAACACTGAAGCTTTCTTT.

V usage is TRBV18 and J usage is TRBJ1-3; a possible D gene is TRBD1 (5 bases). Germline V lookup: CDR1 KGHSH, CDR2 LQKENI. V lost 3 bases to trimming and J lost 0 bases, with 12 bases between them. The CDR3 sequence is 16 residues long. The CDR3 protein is CASSPYSTVSGNTIYF. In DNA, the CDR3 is TGTGCCAGCTCACCCTACTCGACAGTCTCTGGAAACACCATATATTTT.

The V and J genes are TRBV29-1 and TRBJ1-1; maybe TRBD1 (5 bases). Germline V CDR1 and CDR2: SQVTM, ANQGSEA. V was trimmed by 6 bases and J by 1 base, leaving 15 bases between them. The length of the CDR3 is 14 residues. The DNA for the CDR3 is TGCAGCGTCGCAAGTGGGACGACGAACACTGAAGCTTTCTTT. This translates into CSVASGTTNTEAFF.

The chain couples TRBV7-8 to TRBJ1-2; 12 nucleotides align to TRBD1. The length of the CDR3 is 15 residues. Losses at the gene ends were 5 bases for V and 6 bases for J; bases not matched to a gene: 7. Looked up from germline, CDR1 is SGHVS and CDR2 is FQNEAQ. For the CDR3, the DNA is TGTGCCAGCAGCCCATGGGACAGGGGGCGTGATGGCTACACCTTC. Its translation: CASSPWDRGRDGYTF.

Here the CDR3 DNA reads TGCGCCAGCAGAAGTACCGGGGCAACTAATGAAAAACTGTTTTTT. This encodes CASRSTGATNEKLFF. J is TRBJ1-4 and V is TRBV5-1, with unresolved D. V gave up 5 bases and J gave up 0 bases, with 11 bases separating them. This CDR3 is built from 15 residues. The germline CDR1 and CDR2 sequences are SGHRS and YFSETQ.

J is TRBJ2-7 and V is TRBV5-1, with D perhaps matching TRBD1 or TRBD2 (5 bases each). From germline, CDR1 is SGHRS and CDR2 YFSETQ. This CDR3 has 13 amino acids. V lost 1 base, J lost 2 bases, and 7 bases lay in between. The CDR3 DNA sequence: TGCGCCAGCAGCTTGCGGGGCCCCTACGAGCAGTACTTC. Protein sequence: CASSLRGPYEQYF.

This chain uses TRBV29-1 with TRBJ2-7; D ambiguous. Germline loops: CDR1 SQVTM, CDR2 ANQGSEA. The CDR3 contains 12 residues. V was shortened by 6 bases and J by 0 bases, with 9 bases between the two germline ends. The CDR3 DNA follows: TGCAGCGTGACGGTGAGCTCCTACGAGCAGTACTTC. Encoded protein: CSVTVSSYEQYF.

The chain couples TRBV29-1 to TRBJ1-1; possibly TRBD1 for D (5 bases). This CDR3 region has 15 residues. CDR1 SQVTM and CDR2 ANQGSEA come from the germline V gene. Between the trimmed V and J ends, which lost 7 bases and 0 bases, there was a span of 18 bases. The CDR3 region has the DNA TGCAGCGCTGCACCTCGAGGGGTAATGAACACTGAAGCTTTCTTT. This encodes CSAAPRGVMNTEAFF.

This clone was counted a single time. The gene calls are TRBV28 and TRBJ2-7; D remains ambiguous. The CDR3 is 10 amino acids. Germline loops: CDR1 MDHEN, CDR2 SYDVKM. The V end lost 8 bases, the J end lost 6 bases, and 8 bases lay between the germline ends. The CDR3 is CASGSGEQYF. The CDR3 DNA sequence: TGTGCCAGCGGGTCCGGCGAGCAGTACTTC. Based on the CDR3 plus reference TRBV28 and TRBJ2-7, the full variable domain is DVKVTQSSRYLVKRTGEKVFLECVQDMDHENMFWYRQDPGLGLRLIYFSYDVKMKEKGDIPEGYSVSREKKERFSLILESASTNQTSMYLCASGSGEQYFGPGTRLTVT.

The CDR3 DNA follows: TGTGCCAGTCAAACCTACAATGAGCAGTTCTTC. It encodes CASQTYNEQFF. The chain has TRBV19 and TRBJ2-1; D call uncertain. There are 11 residues in the CDR3. The ends were cut back, 8 bases at V and 2 bases at J, with 4 bases in the middle. The V gene's germline CDR1 is LNHDA and CDR2 SQIVND (reference sequence).

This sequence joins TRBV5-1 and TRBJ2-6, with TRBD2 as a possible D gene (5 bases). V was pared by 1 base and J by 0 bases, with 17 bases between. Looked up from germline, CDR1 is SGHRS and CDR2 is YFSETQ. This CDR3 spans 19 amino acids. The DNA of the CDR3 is TGCGCCAGCAGCTTGCAGTCCCTCTCGGGAACCTCTGGGGCCAACGTCCTGACTTTC. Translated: CASSLQSLSGTSGANVLTF.

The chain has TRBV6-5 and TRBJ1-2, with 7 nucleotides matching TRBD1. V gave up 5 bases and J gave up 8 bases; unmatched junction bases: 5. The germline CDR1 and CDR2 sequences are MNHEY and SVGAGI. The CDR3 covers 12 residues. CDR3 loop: CASSTQTGGYTF. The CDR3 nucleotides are TGTGCCAGCAGTACCCAGACAGGGGGCTACACCTTC.

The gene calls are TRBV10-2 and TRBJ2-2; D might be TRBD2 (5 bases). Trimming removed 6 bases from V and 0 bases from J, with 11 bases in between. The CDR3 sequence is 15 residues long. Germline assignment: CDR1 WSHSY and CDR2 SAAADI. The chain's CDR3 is CASRRYGANTGELFF. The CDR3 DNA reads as TGCGCCAGCAGGAGATACGGGGCGAACACCGGGGAGCTGTTTTTT.

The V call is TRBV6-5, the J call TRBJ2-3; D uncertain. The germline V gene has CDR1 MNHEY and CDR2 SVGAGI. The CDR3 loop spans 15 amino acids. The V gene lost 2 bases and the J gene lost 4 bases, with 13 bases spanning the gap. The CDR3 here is CASSYRQGPSDTQYF. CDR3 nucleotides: TGTGCCAGCAGTTACCGACAAGGACCGTCAGATACGCAGTATTTT.

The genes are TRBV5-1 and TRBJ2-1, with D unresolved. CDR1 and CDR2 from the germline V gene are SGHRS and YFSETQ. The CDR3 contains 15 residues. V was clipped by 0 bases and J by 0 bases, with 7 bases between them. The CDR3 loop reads CASSLGFSSYNEQFF. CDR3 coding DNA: TGCGCCAGCAGCTTGGGTTTTAGCTCCTACAATGAGCAGTTCTTC.

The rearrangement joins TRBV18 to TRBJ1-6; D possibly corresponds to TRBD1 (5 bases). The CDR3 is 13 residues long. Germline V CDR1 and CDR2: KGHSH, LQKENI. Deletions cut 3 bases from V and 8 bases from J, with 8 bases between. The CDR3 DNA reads TGTGCCAGCTCACCCGTCAGGGATTCACCCCTCCACTTT. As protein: CASSPVRDSPLHF.